This TCR beta chain was sequenced in a study of T-cell reconstitution after alpha-beta-depleted transplantation in children. Study results and limitations: From surviving recipient T cells and thymic progenitors came the high day-60 TCRbeta diversity observed in some patients. Newly produced T cells mostly accounted for T-cell counts and diversity one year post-transplant.

V was shortened by 3 bases and J by 8 bases, with 10 bases between the two germline ends. The CDR3 spans 13 residues. This clonotype was seen repeatedly, ten times or more. Its antigen is unknown. The library targeted TCRbeta and was prepared with unique molecular identifiers. MiXCR, run by TCRdb on the PCR reads, gives a single entry per CDR3 protein. The data show approximately 430,000 distinct CDR3 sequences, about a sixth seen once. This TCR was recovered from a boy under three years old who had a stem cell transplant for Wiskott-Aldrich syndrome, so the T cells may come from the graft donor. This chain uses TRBV12-3 or TRBV12-4 with TRBJ2-2, with D perhaps TRBD1 or TRBD2 (5 bases each). This specimen was PBMCs, mostly from graft donor cells, taken 360 days after TCRalphabeta/CD19-depleted stem cell transplant. Here the CDR3 reads CASSFWGMGELFF. The CDR3 coding sequence is TGTGCCAGCAGTTTTTGGGGGATGGGGGAGCTGTTTTTT.